This entry is about one TCR beta chain. The data are from a study of blood T cell repertoires in COVID-19. The overall study: COVID-19 samples collected from the United States, Italy and Spain covered acute and convalescent phases.

The assay was immunoSEQ multiplex PCR, and TCRdb's table has in-frame clones only and misses some. The table has 250,000 to 300,000 clones, about 87% seen once. V shed 4 bases and J 8 bases; nucleotides not matched to a gene: 7. From germline, CDR1 is SGHNT and CDR2 YYREEE (reference sequence). The CDR3 loop spans 14 amino acids. This sequence joins TRBV5-4 and TRBJ1-3, with 9 positions matching TRBD1. The TCR originated in a woman aged 55-70 years with COVID-19, enrolled during active disease. The sequenced material came from peripheral blood. The CDR3 region is CASSPGTGRDTIYF. The CDR3 DNA follows: TGTGCCAGCAGCCCCGGGACAGGGAGGGACACCATATATTTT.